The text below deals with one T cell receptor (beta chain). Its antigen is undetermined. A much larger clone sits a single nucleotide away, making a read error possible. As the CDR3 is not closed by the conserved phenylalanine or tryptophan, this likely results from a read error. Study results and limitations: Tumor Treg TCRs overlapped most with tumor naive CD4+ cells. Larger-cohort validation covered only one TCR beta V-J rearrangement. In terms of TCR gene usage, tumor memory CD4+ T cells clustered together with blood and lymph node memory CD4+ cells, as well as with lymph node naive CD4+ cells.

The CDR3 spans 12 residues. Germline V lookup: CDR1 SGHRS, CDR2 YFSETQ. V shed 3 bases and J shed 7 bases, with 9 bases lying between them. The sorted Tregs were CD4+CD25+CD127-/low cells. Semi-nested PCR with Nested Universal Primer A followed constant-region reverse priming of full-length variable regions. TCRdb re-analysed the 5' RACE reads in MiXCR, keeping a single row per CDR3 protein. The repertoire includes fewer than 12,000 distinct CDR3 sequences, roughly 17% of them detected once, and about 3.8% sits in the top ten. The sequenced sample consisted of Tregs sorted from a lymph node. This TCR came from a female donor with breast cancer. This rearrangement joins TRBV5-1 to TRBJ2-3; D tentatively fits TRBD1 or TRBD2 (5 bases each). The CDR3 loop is CASSSGRYTQYL. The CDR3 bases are TGCGCCAGCAGCTCAGGGAGATATACGCAGTATCTT.